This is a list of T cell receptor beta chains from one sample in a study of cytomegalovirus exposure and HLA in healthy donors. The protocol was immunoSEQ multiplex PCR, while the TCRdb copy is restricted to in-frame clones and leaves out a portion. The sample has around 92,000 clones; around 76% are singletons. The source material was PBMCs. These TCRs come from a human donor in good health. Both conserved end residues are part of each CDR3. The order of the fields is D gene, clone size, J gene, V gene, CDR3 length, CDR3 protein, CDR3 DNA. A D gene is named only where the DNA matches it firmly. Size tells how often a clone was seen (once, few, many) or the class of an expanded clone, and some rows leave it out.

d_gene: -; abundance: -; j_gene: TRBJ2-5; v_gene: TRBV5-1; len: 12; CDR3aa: CASSLAQETQYF; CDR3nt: TGCGCCAGCAGCTTGGCCCAGGAGACCCAGTACTTC
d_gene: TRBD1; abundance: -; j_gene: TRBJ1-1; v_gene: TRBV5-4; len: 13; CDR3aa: CASSLDRQGEAFF; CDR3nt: TGTGCCAGCAGCTTGGATAGACAGGGTGAAGCTTTCTTT
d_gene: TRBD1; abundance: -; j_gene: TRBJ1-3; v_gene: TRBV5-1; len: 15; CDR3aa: CASSLGTGSGNTIYF; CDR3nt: TGCGCCAGCAGCTTGGGGACAGGCTCTGGAAACACCATATATTTT
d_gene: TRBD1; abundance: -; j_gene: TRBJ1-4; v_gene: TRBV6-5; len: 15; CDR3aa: CASSYQGDRGEKLFF; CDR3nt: TGTGCCAGCAGTTACCAGGGGGACAGGGGTGAAAAACTGTTTTTT
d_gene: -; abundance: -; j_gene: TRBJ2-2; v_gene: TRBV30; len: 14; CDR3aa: CAWMGTPNTGELFF; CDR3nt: TGTGCCTGGATGGGGACTCCGAACACCGGGGAGCTGTTTTTT
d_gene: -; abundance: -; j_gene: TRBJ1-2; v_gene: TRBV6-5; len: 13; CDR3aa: CASSYDSNYGYTF; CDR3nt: TGTGCCAGCAGTTACGACAGTAACTATGGCTACACCTTC
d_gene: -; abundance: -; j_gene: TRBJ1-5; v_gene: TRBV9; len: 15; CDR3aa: CASSVAGKGDQPQHF; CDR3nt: TGTGCCAGCAGCGTAGCAGGGAAAGGCGATCAGCCCCAGCATTTT
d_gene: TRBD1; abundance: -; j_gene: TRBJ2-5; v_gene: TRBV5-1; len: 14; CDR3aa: CASTGTGGEETQYF; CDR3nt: TGCGCCAGCACCGGGACAGGGGGCGAAGAGACCCAGTACTTC
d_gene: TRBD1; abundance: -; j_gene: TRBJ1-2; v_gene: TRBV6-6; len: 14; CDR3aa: CASQRGQGARGYTF; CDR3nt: TGTGCCAGCCAAAGGGGACAGGGGGCTCGTGGCTACACCTTC
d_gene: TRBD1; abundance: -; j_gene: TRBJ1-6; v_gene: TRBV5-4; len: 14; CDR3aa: CASTRDRVGSPLHF; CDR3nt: TGTGCCAGCACCAGAGACAGGGTAGGTTCACCCCTCCACTTT
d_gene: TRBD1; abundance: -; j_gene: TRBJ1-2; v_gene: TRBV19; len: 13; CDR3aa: CASTPRDSLGYTF; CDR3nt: TGTGCCAGTACCCCCCGGGACAGCCTAGGCTACACCTTC
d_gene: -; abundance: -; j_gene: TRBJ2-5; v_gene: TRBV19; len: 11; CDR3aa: CASSQGETQYF; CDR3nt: TGTGCCAGTAGCCAGGGAGAGACCCAGTACTTC
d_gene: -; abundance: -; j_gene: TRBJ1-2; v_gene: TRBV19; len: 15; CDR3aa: CASSQQGEGSDGYTF; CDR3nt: TGTGCCAGTAGTCAACAGGGAGAGGGATCGGATGGCTACACCTTC
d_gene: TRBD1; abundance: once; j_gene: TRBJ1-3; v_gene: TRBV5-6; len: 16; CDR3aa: CASSLGTGGSTWTIYF; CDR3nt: TGTGCCAGCAGCTTGGGTACAGGGGGTTCAACTTGGACCATATATTTT
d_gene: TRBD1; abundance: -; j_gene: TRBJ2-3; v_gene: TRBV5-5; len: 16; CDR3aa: CASSRDRTQNTDTQYF; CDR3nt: TGTGCCAGCAGTCGGGACAGAACCCAAAACACAGATACGCAGTATTTT
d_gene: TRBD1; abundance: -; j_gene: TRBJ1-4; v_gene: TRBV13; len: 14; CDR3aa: CASLDRDGGEKLFF; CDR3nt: TGTGCCAGCCTGGACAGGGACGGGGGTGAAAAACTGTTTTTT
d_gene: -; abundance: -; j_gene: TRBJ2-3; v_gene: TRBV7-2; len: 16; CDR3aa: CASSQSGGISTDTQYF; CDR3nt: TGTGCCAGCAGTCAATCTGGGGGGATCAGCACAGATACGCAGTATTTT
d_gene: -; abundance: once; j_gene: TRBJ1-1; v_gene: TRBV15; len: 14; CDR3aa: CATSPRGLRTEAFF; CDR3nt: TGTGCCACCAGCCCCAGAGGGTTGAGGACTGAAGCTTTCTTT
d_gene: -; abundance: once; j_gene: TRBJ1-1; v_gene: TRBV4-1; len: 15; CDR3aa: CATTRVEGSNTEAFF; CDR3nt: TGCGCCACCACGCGAGTTGAGGGCTCGAACACTGAAGCTTTCTTT
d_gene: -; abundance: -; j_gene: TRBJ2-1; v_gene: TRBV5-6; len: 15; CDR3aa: CASTSTGPGVNEQFF; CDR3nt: TGTGCCAGCACCTCTACGGGGCCAGGGGTCAATGAGCAGTTCTTC
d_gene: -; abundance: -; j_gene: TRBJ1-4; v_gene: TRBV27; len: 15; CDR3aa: CASGVGGLINEKLFF; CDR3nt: TGTGCCAGCGGGGTCGGCGGACTTATAAACGAAAAACTGTTTTTT
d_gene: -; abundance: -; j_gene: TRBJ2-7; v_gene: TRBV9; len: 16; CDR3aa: CASSPQGAGLSYEQYF; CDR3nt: TGTGCCAGCAGCCCGCAAGGGGCAGGCCTTTCCTACGAGCAGTACTTC
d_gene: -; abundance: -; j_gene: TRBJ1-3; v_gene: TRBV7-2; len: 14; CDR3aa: CASSSGTTEDTIYF; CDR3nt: TGTGCCAGCAGCTCCGGGACAACCGAGGACACCATATATTTT
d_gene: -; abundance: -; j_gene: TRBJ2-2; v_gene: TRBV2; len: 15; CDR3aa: CASLRDNANTGELFF; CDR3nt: TGTGCCAGCCTCCGGGACAACGCGAACACCGGGGAGCTGTTTTTT
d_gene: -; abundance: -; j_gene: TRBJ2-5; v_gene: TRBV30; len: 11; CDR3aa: CAWSVLETQYF; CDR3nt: TGTGCCTGGAGTGTACTGGAGACCCAGTACTTC
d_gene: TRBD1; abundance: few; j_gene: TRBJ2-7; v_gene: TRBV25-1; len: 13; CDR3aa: CASRDRGYHEQYF; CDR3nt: TGTGCCAGCAGGGACAGGGGGTATCACGAGCAGTACTTC
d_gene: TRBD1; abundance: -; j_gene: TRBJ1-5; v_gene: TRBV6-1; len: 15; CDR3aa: CASNSQTGQNQPQHF; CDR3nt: TGTGCCAGCAATTCCCAGACAGGGCAAAATCAGCCCCAGCATTTT